These 20 T cell receptor beta chains were all obtained from the same sample, sequenced in a study of beta chain features in type 1 diabetes. The entirety of the isolated RNA underwent reverse transcription, so expressed TCRB transcripts were sequenced. TCRdb's table, derived via immunoSEQ multiplex PCR, lists solely in-frame clones and lacks some. The table records about 320,000 clones, 13% to 15% of them present only once. Source material: central memory CD4+ T cells from blood. These receptors originate from a man aged 30 to 39 in good health.

Only a few counts were recorded for this clone. The V gene is TRBV14, the J gene TRBJ2-2, with 8 bases identical to TRBD2. There are 14 residues in the CDR3. Losses at the gene ends were 0 bases for V and 7 bases for J; bases not matched to a gene: 1. Germline CDR1 is SGHDN and CDR2 is FVKESK. The CDR3 DNA reads as TGTGCCAGCAGCCAAGATAGCGGGGTCGGGGAGCTGTTTTTT. It specifies CASSQDSGVGELFF.

This clone was picked up a small number of times. A much larger clone differs by one base, so this may be a read error. The rearrangement links TRBV19 to TRBJ1-5; 12 positions match TRBD1. The germline gives CDR1 LNHDA, CDR2 SQIVND (reference sequence). The CDR3 has 15 residues. Germline trimming cut 5 bases from V and 5 bases from J; bases unmatched to any gene: 4. The CDR3 is CASSPGTGGYQPQHF. DNA for the CDR3: TGTGCCAGTAGTCCGGGGACAGGGGGCTATCAGCCCCAGCATTTT.

This clone was observed a handful of times. CDR3 bases: TGTGCCAGCAGTTACGGCCAGGAGCGGGGGACCCAGTACTTC. It specifies CASSYGQERGTQYF. The gene calls are TRBV6-6 and TRBJ2-5, with TRBD2 identical over 7 bases. Per germline, CDR1 MNHNY and CDR2 SVGAGI (reference sequence). The junction had 7 bases not matched to a gene; V was cut back by 2 bases and J by 7 bases. CDR3 size: 14 residues.

This clone was picked up a small number of times. With a much larger clone just one base away, this may be a read error. The V call is TRBV5-4, the J call TRBJ1-1; D not resolved. Germline V CDR1 and CDR2: SGHNT, YYREEE (reference sequence). The V gene lost 0 bases and the J gene lost 2 bases, with 5 bases spanning the gap. The CDR3 consists of 13 residues. The DNA of the CDR3 is TGTGCCAGCAGCTTGGGGGGTAACACTGAAGCTTTCTTT. This translates into CASSLGGNTEAFF.

This clone was detected a few times. This chain joins TRBV4-3 and TRBJ1-2; D is possibly TRBD1 (6 bases). The germline V gene encodes CDR1 LGHNA and CDR2 YSLEER. This CDR3 contains 14 residues. Trimming removed 10 bases from V and 7 bases from J, with 22 bases in between. The CDR3: CATLEGQPIGGYTF. The DNA of the CDR3 is TGCGCCACCTTAGAAGGACAGCCTATAGGTGGCTACACCTTC.

The rearrangement links TRBV21-1 to TRBJ2-3; the D segment call TRBD1 is taken from the table without a DNA check. TRBV21-1 is a known pseudogene. The CDR3 spans 17 residues. The CDR3 is CASSKALRDRDTDTQYF. Here the CDR3 DNA reads TGTGCCAGCAGCAAAGCGCTAAGGGACAGGGATACAGATACGCAGTATTTT.

V gene TRBV7-2 combines with J gene TRBJ2-7; D may match TRBD1 or TRBD2 (5 bases each). CDR1 and CDR2 from the germline V gene are SGHTA and FQGNSA. V was trimmed by 3 bases and J by 7 bases, leaving 13 bases between them. This CDR3 contains 13 residues. CDR3 sequence (DNA): TGTGCCAGCAGCTTCAGGGACGGAGGAGAGCAGTACGTC. Protein product: CASSFRDGGEQYV.

This clone has more than one count but fewer than ten. This chain links TRBV2 with TRBJ1-1, with D unresolved. This CDR3 has 12 amino acids. The ends were cut back, 6 bases at V and 3 bases at J, with 8 bases in the middle. Germline V gene data show CDR1 as SNHLY and CDR2 as FYNNEI. DNA of the CDR3: TGTGCCAGCAGGGGGTGGGACACTGAAGCTTTCTTT. This sequence encodes CASRGWDTEAFF.

The V gene is TRBV18, the J gene TRBJ2-7; no clear D gene. Germline V gene data show CDR1 as KGHSH and CDR2 as LQKENI. Trimming left V 2 bases short and J 4 bases short, with 18 bases between. This CDR3 is 16 amino acids long. The CDR3 here is CASSPTQMGRDYEQYV. The CDR3 nucleotides read TGTGCCAGCTCACCAACTCAAATGGGCAGAGATTACGAGCAGTACGTC.

This clone was seen more than once but under ten times. A single base is all that separates this from a far larger clone, so a read error is likely. The chain has TRBV7-6 and TRBJ2-5; 8 bases match TRBD2. In germline, CDR1 is SGHVS, CDR2 FNYEAQ. The CDR3 is made up of 17 amino acids. CDR3 region: CACSRGSSGGAKETQYF. As DNA, the CDR3 is TGTGCCTGCAGCCGCGGGTCCTCCGGGGGGGCTAAAGAGACCCAGTACTTC. The entire variable domain, with the rest obtained from reference TRBV7-6 and TRBJ2-5, is as follows: GAGVSQSPRYKVTKRGQDVALRCDPISGHVSLYWYRQALGQGPEFLTYFNYEAQQDKSGLPNDRFSAERPEGSISTLTIQRTEQRDSAMYRCACSRGSSGGAKETQYFGPGTRLLVL.

CDR3 residues: CASSTANYGYTF. CDR3 nucleotides: TGTGCCAGCTCGACGGCCAACTATGGCTACACCTTC. The chain combines TRBV18 with TRBJ1-2, with unresolved D. The CDR3 is made up of 12 amino acids. CDR1 is KGHSH, CDR2 LQKENI, per germline. The V gene lost 6 bases and the J gene lost 2 bases, with 7 bases spanning the gap.

The chain couples TRBV11-2 to TRBJ2-2; 11 bases line up with TRBD1. V gave up 2 bases and J gave up 4 bases; unmatched junction bases: 3. This CDR3 has 16 residues. Germline V gene lookup returns CDR1 SGHAT and CDR2 FQNNGV. Here the CDR3 reads CASSLPGTGGTGELFF. DNA of the CDR3: TGTGCCAGCAGCTTACCCGGGACAGGGGGCACCGGGGAGCTGTTTTTT.

This clone was found a few times. The V call is TRBV7-2, the J call TRBJ2-5; TRBD2 agrees at 7 bases. J lost 2 bases, V lost 6 bases, and 6 bases had no gene match. This CDR3 is built from 14 residues. Germline-derived CDR1 and CDR2 are SGHTA and FQGNSA. CDR3 loop: CASSWAGVQETQYF. The DNA for the CDR3 is TGTGCCAGCAGTTGGGCGGGGGTACAAGAGACCCAGTACTTC. Using reference TRBV7-2 and TRBJ2-5 for the parts outside the CDR3, the full variable domain is GAGVSQSPSNKVTEKGKDVELRCDPISGHTALYWYRQSLGQGLEFLIYFQGNSAPDKSGLPSDRFSAERTGGSVSTLTIQRTQQEDSAVYLCASSWAGVQETQYFGPGTRLLVL.

The chain employs TRBV6-6 and TRBJ1-6, with D perhaps TRBD1 (6 bases). CDR1 is MNHNY, CDR2 SVGAGI, per germline (reference sequence). V lost 6 bases, J lost 13 bases, and 13 bases lay in between. The CDR3 contains 12 residues. DNA for the CDR3: TGTGCCAGCAGGACAGGCCGTTCGCCCCTCCACTTT. Translated, it gives CASRTGRSPLHF.

This clone has just a few counts. A read error may produce the germline difference seen at one junction end. The gene calls are TRBV5-1 and TRBJ1-4; TRBD1 agrees at 9 bases. Germline V gene sequence: CDR1 SGHRS, CDR2 YFSETQ. CDR3 size: 15 residues. CDR3 sequence (DNA): TGTGCCAGCAGCTTGGGACAGGGAACTAATGAAAAACTGTTTTTT. It codes for CASSLGQGTNEKLFF.

CDR3 sequence: CASSDSVNTEAFF. Here the CDR3 DNA reads TGTGCCAGTAGTGACAGTGTGAACACTGAAGCTTTCTTT. This chain links TRBV19 with TRBJ1-1, with D possibly being TRBD1 (5 bases). Trimming took off 5 bases at V and 0 bases at J, with 7 bases between the two ends. The CDR3 covers 13 residues. Germline CDR1 LNHDA, CDR2 SQIVND (reference sequence).

This clone was detected ten times or more. The CDR3 loop is CASSLTRGQPQHF. Here the CDR3 DNA reads TGTGCCAGCAGCCTAACTAGAGGTCAGCCCCAGCATTTT. The genes are TRBV14 and TRBJ1-5; D is uncertain. The germline gives CDR1 SGHDN, CDR2 FVKESK. The CDR3 is made up of 13 amino acids. Between the trimmed V and J ends, which lost 4 bases and 6 bases, there was a span of 10 bases.

This clone showed up just a few times. V gene TRBV20-1 combines with J gene TRBJ1-4; no clear D. Looked up from germline, CDR1 is DFQATT and CDR2 is SNEGSKA (reference sequence). V was cut by 5 bases and J by 8 bases, with 9 bases left in between. The CDR3 loop spans 11 amino acids. The CDR3 DNA reads as TGCAGTGCTGAGGATCGAGAAAAACTGTTTTTT. This codes for CSAEDREKLFF.

There are a few counts of this clone. The chain uses TRBV7-2 and TRBJ1-1; D is undetermined. Germline CDR1 is SGHTA and CDR2 is FQGNSA. V was pared by 3 bases and J by 4 bases, with 6 bases between. This CDR3 is built from 12 residues. The CDR3 DNA reads as TGTGCCAGCAGCTTTCGGGTCACTGAAGCTTTCTTT. Translated, it gives CASSFRVTEAFF.

This sequence joins TRBV10-3 and TRBJ2-1; tentatively, D is TRBD1 (5 bases). The germline gives CDR1 ENHRY, CDR2 SYGVKD. This CDR3 spans 15 amino acids. With 3 bases removed from V and 9 bases from J, the gap between germline ends came to 18 bases. Written as DNA, the CDR3 is TGTGCCATCAGTGACCTGGGGATAACAGGCAGTGAGCAGTTCTTC. As protein: CAISDLGITGSEQFF.